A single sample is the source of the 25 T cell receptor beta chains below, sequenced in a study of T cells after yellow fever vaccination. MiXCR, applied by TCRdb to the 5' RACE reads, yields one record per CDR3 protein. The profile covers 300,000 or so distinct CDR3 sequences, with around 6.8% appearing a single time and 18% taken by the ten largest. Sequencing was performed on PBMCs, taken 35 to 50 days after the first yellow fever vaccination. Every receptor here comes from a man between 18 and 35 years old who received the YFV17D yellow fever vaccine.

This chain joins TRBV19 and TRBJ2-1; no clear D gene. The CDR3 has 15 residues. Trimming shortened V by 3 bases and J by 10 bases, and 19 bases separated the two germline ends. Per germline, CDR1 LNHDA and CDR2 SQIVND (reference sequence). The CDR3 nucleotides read TGTGCCAGTAGTATTGGGTCAGGATCTTTCGGGGAGCAGTTCTTC. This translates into CASSIGSGSFGEQFF.

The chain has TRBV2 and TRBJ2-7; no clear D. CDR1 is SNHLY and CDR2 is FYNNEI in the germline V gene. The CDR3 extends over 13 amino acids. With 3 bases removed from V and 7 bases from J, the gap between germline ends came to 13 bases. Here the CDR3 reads CASSDWGVGEQYV. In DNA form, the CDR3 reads TGTGCCAGCAGTGATTGGGGTGTCGGGGAGCAGTACGTC.

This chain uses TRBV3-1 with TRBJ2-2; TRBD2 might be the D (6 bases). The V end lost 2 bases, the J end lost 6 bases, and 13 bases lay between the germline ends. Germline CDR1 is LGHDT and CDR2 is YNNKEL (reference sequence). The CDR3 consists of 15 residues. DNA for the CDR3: TGTGCCAGCAGCCAACCGGGGACTCTACCCGGGGAGCTGTTTTTT. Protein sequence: CASSQPGTLPGELFF.

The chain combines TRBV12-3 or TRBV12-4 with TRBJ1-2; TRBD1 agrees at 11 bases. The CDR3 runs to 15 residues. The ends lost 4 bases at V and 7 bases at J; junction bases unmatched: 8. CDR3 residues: CASSSGTGGVGGYTF. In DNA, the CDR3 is TGTGCCAGCAGTTCCGGGACAGGGGGGGTCGGTGGCTACACCTTC.

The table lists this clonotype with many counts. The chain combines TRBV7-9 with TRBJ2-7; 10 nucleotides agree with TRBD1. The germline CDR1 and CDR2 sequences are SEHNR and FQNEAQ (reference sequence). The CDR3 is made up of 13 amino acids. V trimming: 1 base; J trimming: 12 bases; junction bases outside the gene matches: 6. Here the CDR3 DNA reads TGTGCCAGCAGCTTAGAGGGGACAGGGGCGGCGTACTTC. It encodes CASSLEGTGAAYF.

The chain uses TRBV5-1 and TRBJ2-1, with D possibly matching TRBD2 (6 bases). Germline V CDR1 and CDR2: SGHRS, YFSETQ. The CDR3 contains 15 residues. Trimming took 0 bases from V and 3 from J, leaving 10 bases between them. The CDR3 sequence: CASSLDGTRYNEQFF. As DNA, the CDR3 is TGCGCCAGCAGCTTGGACGGGACTCGCTACAATGAGCAGTTCTTC.

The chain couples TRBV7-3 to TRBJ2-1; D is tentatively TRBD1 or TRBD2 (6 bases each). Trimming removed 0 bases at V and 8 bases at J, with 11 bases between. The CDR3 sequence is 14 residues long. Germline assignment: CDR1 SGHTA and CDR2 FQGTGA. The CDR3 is CASSLTGGGDEQFF. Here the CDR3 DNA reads TGTGCCAGCAGCTTAACGGGGGGCGGGGATGAGCAGTTCTTC.

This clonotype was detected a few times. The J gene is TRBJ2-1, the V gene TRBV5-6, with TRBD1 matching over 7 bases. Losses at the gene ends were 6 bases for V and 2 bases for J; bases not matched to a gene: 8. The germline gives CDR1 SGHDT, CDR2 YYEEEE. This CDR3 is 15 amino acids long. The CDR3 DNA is TGTGCCAGCACCTACGACAGGGTCCCCTACAATGAGCAGTTCTTC. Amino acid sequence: CASTYDRVPYNEQFF.

The CDR3, as DNA: TGTGCCAGCAGCTTAAAGCGGGGGGGCGATGGAGAGACCCAGTACTTC. As protein: CASSLKRGGDGETQYF. V gene TRBV7-2 combines with J gene TRBJ2-5, with 10 bases matching TRBD2. The trim removed 2 bases at V and 4 bases at J, leaving 7 bases unmatched. The CDR3 extends over 16 amino acids. The germline V gene has CDR1 SGHTA and CDR2 FQGNSA.

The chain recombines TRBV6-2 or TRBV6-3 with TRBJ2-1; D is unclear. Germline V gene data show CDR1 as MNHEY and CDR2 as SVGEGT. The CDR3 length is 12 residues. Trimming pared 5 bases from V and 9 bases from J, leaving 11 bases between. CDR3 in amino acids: CASSLPYTEQFF. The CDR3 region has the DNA TGTGCCAGCAGTCTACCCTATACTGAGCAGTTCTTC.

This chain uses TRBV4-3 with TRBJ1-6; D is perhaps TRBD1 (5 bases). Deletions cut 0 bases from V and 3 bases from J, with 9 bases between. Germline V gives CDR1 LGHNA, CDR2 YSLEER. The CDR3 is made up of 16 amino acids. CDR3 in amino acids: CASSQEVQGYNSPLHF. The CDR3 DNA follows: TGCGCCAGCAGCCAAGAGGTCCAGGGCTATAATTCACCCCTCCACTTT.

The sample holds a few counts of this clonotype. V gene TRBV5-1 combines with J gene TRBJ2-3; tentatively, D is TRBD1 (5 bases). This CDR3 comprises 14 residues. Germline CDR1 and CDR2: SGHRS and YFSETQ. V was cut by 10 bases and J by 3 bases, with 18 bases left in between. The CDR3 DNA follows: TGCGCCTCCAGCCAAGGGGATATAACAGATACGCAGTATTTT. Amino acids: CASSQGDITDTQYF.

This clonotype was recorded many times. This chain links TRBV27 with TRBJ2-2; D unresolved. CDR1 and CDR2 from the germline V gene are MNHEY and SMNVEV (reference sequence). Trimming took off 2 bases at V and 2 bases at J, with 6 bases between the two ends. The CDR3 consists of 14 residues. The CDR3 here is CASSLLSNTGELFF. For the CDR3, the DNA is TGTGCCAGCAGTTTACTATCTAACACCGGGGAGCTGTTTTTT.

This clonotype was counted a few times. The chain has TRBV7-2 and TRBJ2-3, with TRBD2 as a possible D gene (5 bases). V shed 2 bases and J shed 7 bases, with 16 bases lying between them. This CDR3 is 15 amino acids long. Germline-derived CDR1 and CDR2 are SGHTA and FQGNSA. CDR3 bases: TGTGCCAGCAGCTTAATACGGGGTCCGGGGTATACGCAGTATTTT. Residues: CASSLIRGPGYTQYF.

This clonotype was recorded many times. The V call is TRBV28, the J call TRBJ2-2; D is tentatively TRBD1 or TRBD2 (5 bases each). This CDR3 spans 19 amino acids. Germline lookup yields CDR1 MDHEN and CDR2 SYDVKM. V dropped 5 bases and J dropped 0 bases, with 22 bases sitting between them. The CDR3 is CASSLKLLRRGSNTGELFF. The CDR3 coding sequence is TGTGCCAGCAGTCTGAAACTGCTCAGACGGGGCTCGAACACCGGGGAGCTGTTTTTT.

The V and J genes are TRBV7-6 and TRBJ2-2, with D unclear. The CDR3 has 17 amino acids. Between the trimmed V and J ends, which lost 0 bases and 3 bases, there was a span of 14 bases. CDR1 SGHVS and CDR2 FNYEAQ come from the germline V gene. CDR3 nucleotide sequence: TGTGCCAGCAGCTTAGCCCGCAACCTAAAATACACCGGGGAGCTGTTTTTT. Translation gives CASSLARNLKYTGELFF.

The CDR3 DNA follows: TGTGCCAGCAGCGTAGGTGGGGGTGGCAATCAGCCCCAGCATTTT. Its translation: CASSVGGGGNQPQHF. The chain carries TRBV9 and TRBJ1-5, with D possibly being TRBD1 (5 bases). Germline V gene sequence: CDR1 SGDLS, CDR2 YYNGEE. CDR3 size: 15 residues. Trimming removed 0 bases at V and 2 bases at J, with 9 bases between.

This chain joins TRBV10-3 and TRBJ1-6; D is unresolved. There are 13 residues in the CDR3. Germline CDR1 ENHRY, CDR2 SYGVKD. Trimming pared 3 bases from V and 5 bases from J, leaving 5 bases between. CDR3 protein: CAISDGDNSPLHF. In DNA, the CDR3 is TGTGCCATCAGTGATGGGGATAATTCACCCCTCCACTTT.

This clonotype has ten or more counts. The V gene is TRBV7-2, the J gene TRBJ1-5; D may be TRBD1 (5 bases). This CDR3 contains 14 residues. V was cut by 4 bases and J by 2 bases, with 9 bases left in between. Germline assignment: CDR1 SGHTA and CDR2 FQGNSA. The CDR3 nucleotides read TGTGCCAGCAGCTCAGGGTCGGGCAATCAGCCCCAGCATTTT. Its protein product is CASSSGSGNQPQHF.

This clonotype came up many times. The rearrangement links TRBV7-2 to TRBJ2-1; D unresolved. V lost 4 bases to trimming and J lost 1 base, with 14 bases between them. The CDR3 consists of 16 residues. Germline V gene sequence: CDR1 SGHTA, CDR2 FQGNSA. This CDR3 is CASSSLVRVSYNEQFF. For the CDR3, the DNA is TGTGCCAGCAGCTCTTTGGTGCGCGTGTCCTACAATGAGCAGTTCTTC.

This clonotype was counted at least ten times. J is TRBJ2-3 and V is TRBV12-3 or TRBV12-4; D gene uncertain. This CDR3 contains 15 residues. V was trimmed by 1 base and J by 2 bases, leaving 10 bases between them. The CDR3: CASSLGRHDTDTQYF. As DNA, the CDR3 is TGTGCCAGCAGTTTAGGCAGGCATGACACAGATACGCAGTATTTT.

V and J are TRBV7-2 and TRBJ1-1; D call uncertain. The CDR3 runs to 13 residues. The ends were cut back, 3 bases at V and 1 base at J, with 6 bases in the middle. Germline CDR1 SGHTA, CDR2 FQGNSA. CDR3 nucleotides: TGTGCCAGCAGCTTGTTAACGAACACTGAAGCTTTCTTT. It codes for CASSLLTNTEAFF.

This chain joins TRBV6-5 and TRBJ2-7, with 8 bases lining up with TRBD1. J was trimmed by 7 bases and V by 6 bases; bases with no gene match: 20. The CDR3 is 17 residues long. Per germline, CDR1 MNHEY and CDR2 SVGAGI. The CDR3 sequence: CASSSGQGSTPVFEQYF. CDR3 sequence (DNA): TGTGCCAGCAGCTCAGGACAGGGCTCCACCCCAGTGTTTGAGCAGTACTTC.

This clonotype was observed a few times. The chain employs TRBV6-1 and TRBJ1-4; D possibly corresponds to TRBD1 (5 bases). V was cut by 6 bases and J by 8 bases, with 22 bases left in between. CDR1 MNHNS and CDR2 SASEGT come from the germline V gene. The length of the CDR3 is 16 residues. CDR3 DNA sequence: TGTGCCAGCAGCAAAACACGGGGCTTCAACGAGGAAAAACTGTTTTTT. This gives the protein CASSKTRGFNEEKLFF.

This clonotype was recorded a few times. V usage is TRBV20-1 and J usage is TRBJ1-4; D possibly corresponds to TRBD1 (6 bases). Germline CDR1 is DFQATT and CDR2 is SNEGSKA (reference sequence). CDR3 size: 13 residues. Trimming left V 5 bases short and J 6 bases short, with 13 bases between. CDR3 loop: CSASGQGYEKLFF. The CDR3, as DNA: TGCAGTGCTTCGGGGCAGGGGTATGAAAAACTGTTTTTT.